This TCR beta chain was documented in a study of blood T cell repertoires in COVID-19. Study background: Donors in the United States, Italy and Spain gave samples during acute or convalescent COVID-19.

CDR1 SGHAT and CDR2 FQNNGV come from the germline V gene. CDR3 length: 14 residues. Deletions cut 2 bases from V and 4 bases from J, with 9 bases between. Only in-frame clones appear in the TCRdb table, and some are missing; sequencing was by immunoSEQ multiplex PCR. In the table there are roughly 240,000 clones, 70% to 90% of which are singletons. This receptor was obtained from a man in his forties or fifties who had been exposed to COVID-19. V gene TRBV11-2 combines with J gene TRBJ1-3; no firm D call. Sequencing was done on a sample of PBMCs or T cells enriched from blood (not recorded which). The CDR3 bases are TGTGCCAGCAGCTTAATGCAGTCCGGAAACACCATATATTTT. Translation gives CASSLMQSGNTIYF.